This T cell receptor beta chain was sequenced for a study of Graves' ophthalmopathy and Graves' hyperthyroidism. General study findings and limits: The authors also found most expanded thyroid clonotypes above 0.001 frequency in blood. Built on 13 signatures, a model told ophthalmopathy apart from stable hyperthyroidism with 85% to 90% sensitivity and 80% to 82% specificity.

TCR beta CDR3 amplification used RNA transcripts. Scientists carried out first-round RT-PCR using HTBI primers and then a second-round multiplex PCR. Using its own MiXCR run on the multiplex PCR reads, TCRdb lists one record per CDR3 protein. The table has some 520,000 distinct CDR3 sequences, about an eighth seen once. This clonotype came up many times. Its specificity is unknown. Germline CDR1 MNHNS, CDR2 SASEGT. Losses at the gene ends were 0 bases for V and 2 bases for J; bases not matched to a gene: 5. This CDR3 comprises 17 residues. The sequenced material came from blood. The clonotype was recovered from a woman in her thirties with Graves' ophthalmopathy. The rearrangement links TRBV6-1 to TRBJ2-7, with 12 nucleotides matching TRBD2. This CDR3 is CASSEASGLAGPYEQYF. CDR3 nucleotide sequence: TGTGCCAGCAGTGAAGCGTCCGGACTAGCGGGACCCTACGAGCAGTACTTC.